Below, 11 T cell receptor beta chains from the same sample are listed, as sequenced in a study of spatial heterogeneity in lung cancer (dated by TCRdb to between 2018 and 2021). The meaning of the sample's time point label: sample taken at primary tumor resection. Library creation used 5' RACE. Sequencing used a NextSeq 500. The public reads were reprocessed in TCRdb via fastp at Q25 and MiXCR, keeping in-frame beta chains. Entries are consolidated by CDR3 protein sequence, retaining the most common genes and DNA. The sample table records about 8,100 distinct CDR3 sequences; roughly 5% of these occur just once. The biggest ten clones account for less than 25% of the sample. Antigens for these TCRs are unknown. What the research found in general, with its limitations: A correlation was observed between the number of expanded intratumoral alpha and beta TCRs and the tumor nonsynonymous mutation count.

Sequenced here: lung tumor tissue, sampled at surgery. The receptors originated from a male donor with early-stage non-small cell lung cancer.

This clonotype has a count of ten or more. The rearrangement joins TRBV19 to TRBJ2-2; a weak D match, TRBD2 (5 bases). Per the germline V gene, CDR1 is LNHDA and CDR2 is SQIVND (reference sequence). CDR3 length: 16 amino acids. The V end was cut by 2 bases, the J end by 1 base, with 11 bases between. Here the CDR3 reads CASSIRSRGNTGELFF. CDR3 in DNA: TGTGCCAGTAGTATAAGAAGCCGGGGGAACACCGGGGAGCTGTTTTTT.

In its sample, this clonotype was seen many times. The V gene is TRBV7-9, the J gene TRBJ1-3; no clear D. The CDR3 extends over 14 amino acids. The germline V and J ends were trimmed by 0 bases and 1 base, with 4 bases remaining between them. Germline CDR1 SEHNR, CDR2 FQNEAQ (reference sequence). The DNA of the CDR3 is TGTGCCAGCAGCTTAGCTGGTTCTGGAAACACCATATATTTT. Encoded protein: CASSLAGSGNTIYF.

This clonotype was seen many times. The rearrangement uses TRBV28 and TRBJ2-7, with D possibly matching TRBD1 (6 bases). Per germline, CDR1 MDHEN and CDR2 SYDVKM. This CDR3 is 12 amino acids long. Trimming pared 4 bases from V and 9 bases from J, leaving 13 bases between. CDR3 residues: CASSYRVGRQYF. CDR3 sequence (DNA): TGTGCCAGCAGTTACAGGGTAGGGCGGCAGTACTTC.

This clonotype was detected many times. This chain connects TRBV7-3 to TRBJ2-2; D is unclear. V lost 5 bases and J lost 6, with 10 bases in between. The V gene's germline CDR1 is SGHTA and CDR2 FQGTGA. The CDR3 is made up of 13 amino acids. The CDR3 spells CASSPTLAGELFF. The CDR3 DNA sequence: TGTGCCAGCAGCCCAACTCTGGCCGGGGAGCTGTTTTTT.

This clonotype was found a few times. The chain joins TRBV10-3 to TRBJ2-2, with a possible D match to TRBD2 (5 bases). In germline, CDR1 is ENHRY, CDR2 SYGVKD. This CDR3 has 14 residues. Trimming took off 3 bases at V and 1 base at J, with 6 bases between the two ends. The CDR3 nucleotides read TGTGCCATCAGTGACCGGGGGAACACCGGGGAGCTGTTTTTT. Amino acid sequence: CAISDRGNTGELFF.

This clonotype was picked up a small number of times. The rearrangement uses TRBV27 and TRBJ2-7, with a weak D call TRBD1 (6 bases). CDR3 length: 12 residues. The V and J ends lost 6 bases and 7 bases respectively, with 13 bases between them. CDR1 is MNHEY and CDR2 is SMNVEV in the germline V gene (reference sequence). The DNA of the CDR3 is TGTGCCAGCAGCCAAACAGGGTGGGAGCAGTACTTC. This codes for CASSQTGWEQYF.

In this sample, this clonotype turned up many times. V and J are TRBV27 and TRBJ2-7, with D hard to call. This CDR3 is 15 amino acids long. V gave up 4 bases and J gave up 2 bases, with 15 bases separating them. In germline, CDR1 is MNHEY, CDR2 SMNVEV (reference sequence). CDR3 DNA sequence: TGTGCCAGCAGTTCCTTCTTTACTTCCGCCTACGAGCAGTACTTC. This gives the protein CASSSFFTSAYEQYF.

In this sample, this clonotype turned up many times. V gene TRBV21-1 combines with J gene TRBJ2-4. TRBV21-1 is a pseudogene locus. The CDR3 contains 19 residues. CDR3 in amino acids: CASSKDSSTTQALKNIQYF. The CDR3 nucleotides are TGTGCCAGCAGCAAAGATTCGAGCACCACCCAAGCTCTAAAAAACATTCAGTACTTC.

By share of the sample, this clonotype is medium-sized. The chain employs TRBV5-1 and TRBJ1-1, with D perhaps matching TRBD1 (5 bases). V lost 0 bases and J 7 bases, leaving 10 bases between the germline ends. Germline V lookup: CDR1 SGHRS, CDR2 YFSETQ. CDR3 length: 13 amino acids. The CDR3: CASSLGQGREAFF. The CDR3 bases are TGCGCCAGCAGCTTGGGCCAGGGACGTGAAGCTTTCTTT.

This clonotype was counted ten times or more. Here the CDR3 reads CASSEGVSLSYEQYF. CDR3 DNA sequence: TGTGCCAGCAGTGAAGGGGTTAGCCTCTCCTACGAGCAGTACTTC. The chain couples TRBV6-1 to TRBJ2-7; D not certain. This CDR3 spans 15 amino acids. Germline CDR1 is MNHNS and CDR2 is SASEGT. Trimming cost V 1 base and J 0 bases, with 10 bases left between them.

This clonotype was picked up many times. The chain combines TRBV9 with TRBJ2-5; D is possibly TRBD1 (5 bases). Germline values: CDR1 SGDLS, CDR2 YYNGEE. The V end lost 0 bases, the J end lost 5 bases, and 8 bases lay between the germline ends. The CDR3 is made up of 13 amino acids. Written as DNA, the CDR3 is TGTGCCAGCAGCGTAGCAGGGCACGAGACCCAGTACTTC. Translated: CASSVAGHETQYF.